Listed below are T cell receptor beta chains from one sample, sequenced in a study of Graves' ophthalmopathy and Graves' hyperthyroidism. TCRdb analysed the multiplex PCR reads with MiXCR anew, one entry per CDR3 protein. The sample shows about 740,000 distinct CDR3 sequences, about 44% of them seen only once. Sequencing was done on a sample of peripheral blood. The receptors here all came from an adult man with Graves' ophthalmopathy. CDR3s include the opening cysteine and the closing phenylalanine or tryptophan. A D gene is named only where the DNA matches it firmly. The size entry is marked missing in some rows and otherwise reads once, few, many or a size class.

V gene: TRBV5-1
J gene: TRBJ1-1
D gene: .
clone size: .
CDR3 DNA: TGCGCCAGCACCTCCGGAAATGGGGGAACGAACACTGAAGCTTTCTTT
CDR3 protein: CASTSGNGGTNTEAFF

V gene: TRBV11-1
J gene: TRBJ2-6
D gene: .
clone size: .
CDR3 DNA: TGTGCCAGCAGCTTAGGTGGTCGGGCAGGGGTTCCTTCTGGGGCCAACGTCCTGACTTTC
CDR3 protein: CASSLGGRAGVPSGANVLTF

V gene: TRBV12-3/TRBV12-4
J gene: TRBJ1-3
D gene: .
clone size: .
CDR3 DNA: TGTGCCAGCAGTTTCACATGGACGAGTGGAAACACCATATATTTT
CDR3 protein: CASSFTWTSGNTIYF

V gene: TRBV13
J gene: TRBJ1-4
D gene: .
clone size: many
CDR3 DNA: TGTGCCAGCAGCTTAGAGCAAAATGAAAAACTGTTTTTT
CDR3 protein: CASSLEQNEKLFF

V gene: TRBV7-2
J gene: TRBJ1-3
D gene: .
clone size: .
CDR3 DNA: TGTGCCAGCAGCTTAGCGAACACCATATATTTT
CDR3 protein: CASSLANTIYF

V gene: TRBV25-1
J gene: TRBJ2-5
D gene: TRBD2
clone size: .
CDR3 DNA: TGTGCCAGCAGTTTGGGACTAGCGGAGTCAATGGAGACCCAGTACTTC
CDR3 protein: CASSLGLAESMETQYF

V gene: TRBV24-1
J gene: TRBJ2-6
D gene: .
clone size: few
CDR3 DNA: TGTGCCACCAGTACTGGACGGTCCTCTGGGGCCAACGTCCTGACTTTC
CDR3 protein: CATSTGRSSGANVLTF

V gene: TRBV2
J gene: TRBJ1-2
D gene: .
clone size: many
CDR3 DNA: TGTGCCAGCAGTGAACATGGTTTCAACTATGGCTACACCTTC
CDR3 protein: CASSEHGFNYGYTF

V gene: TRBV7-9
J gene: TRBJ1-6
D gene: .
clone size: few
CDR3 DNA: TGTGCCAGCAGCATAGGCTCCTATAATTCACCCCTCCACTTT
CDR3 protein: CASSIGSYNSPLHF

V gene: TRBV29-1
J gene: TRBJ1-4
D gene: .
clone size: .
CDR3 DNA: TGCAGCGTTCGAACGGGAGCAGGGACTGAAAAACTGTTTTTT
CDR3 protein: CSVRTGAGTEKLFF

V gene: TRBV20-1
J gene: TRBJ2-7
D gene: TRBD2
clone size: few
CDR3 DNA: TGCAGTGCTAGGGGGACTAGCAGACCCTACGAGCAGTACTTC
CDR3 protein: CSARGTSRPYEQYF

V gene: TRBV29-1
J gene: TRBJ2-7
D gene: .
clone size: .
CDR3 DNA: TGCAGCGTTGCGTTCGGGGGCGGGTACGAGCAGTACTTC
CDR3 protein: CSVAFGGGYEQYF

V gene: TRBV15
J gene: TRBJ1-5
D gene: .
clone size: .
CDR3 DNA: TGTGCCACCAGCAGAGATGCTCGCTCGGGCAAGACAAATCAGCCCCAGCATTTT
CDR3 protein: CATSRDARSGKTNQPQHF

V gene: TRBV9
J gene: TRBJ1-1
D gene: TRBD1
clone size: few
CDR3 DNA: TGTGCCAGCAGCGGTACCGGGACAGGGTACACTGAAGCTTTCTTT
CDR3 protein: CASSGTGTGYTEAFF